This TCR beta chain is drawn from a study of T cells expressing NK-cell markers. On the study more broadly: Seven donors tested HCMV-seropositive and one tested seronegative among the eight sequenced. Whole-study results and caveats: The study found these clonotypes also leading the CD3+CD56-NKG2C+ fraction in a few donors. Dominant NKG2C+ clonotypes in roughly 6 donors made up roughly 1.0-7.5% of CD8+ T cells.

TCRdb reprocessed the 5' RACE reads and keeps a single row for each CDR3 protein, giving no DNA. Recorded for this sample: 200,000 to 300,000 distinct CDR3 sequences. Turning to this clonotype: Its antigen remains unidentified.

The germline V gene encodes CDR1 DFQATT and CDR2 SNEGSKA (reference sequence). The CDR3 length is 16 residues. This chain uses TRBV20-1 with TRBJ2-2; TCRdb indicates TRBD2, and absent DNA this call remains unverified. The origin of this receptor is a woman aged 18 to 75 in good health. Material for sequencing was blood T cells: a sorted CD56 or NKG2C T cell subset, CD4+ or CD8+ T cells, or bulk PBMC T cells (not recorded which). CDR3 sequence: CSDTSRLAGDTGELFF.